Listed below are T cell receptor beta chains from one sample, sequenced in a study of response to subunit inactivated influenza vaccine. TCRdb ran MiXCR on the RT-PCR reads and lists one entry per CDR3 protein. The sample shows roughly 540,000 distinct CDR3 sequences, under 25% of them seen only once. These data were likewise used in another study, on T cells expressing NK-cell markers.

The material was CD4+ T cells sorted from PBMCs, obtained about 13 days after vaccination. These receptors came from a man aged 45 to 65 who received an inactivated influenza vaccine. Each CDR3 is given with its conserved first and last residue. Each record gives: J gene, D gene, clone size, V gene, CDR3 DNA, CDR3 protein. The D gene is left open where the match is weak. Size is omitted from some rows. Given values are once, few, many or a class for expanded clones.

>TRBJ1-1|-|-|TRBV30
TGTGCCTGGAGTCCAGCCGGGACGGCTAACACTGAAGCTTTCTTT
CAWSPAGTANTEAFF
>TRBJ1-2|-|few|TRBV7-2
TGTGCCAGCAGCTGGACAGACACTAACTATGGCTACACCTTC
CASSWTDTNYGYTF
>TRBJ2-4|-|few|TRBV11-2
TGTGCCAGCACCTCTTATGGACAAGTAGCCAAAAACATTCAGTACTTC
CASTSYGQVAKNIQYF
>TRBJ2-3|-|few|TRBV4-3
TGCGCCAGCAGCCAGGGTCCAAATACGCAGTATTTT
CASSQGPNTQYF
>TRBJ2-6|-|-|TRBV6-1
TGTGCCAGCTTCGGGACATCCGGGGCCAACGTCCTGACTTTC
CASFGTSGANVLTF
>TRBJ2-1|TRBD2|many|TRBV7-6
TGTGCCAGCAGCTCGGGACTAGCGGTCTCCTACAATGAGCAGTTCTTC
CASSSGLAVSYNEQFF
>TRBJ2-7|TRBD2|few|TRBV2
TGTGCCAGCAGTAATGGACTAGCGGGCTACGAGCAGTACTTC
CASSNGLAGYEQYF
>TRBJ1-5|-|many|TRBV5-1
TGCGCCAGCAGCTTGGGGCAGGGTAGTCAGCCCCAGCATTTT
CASSLGQGSQPQHF
>TRBJ2-7|TRBD1|-|TRBV6-2/TRBV6-3
TGTGCCAGCAGTTACCCCGGACAGGAGACCGGTTTTGTGGTTTTC
CASSYPGQETGFVVF
>TRBJ2-7|-|-|TRBV5-5
TGTGCCAGCAGCTCGACCCCGGGGGATTCTAGCTCCTACGAGCAGTACTTC
CASSSTPGDSSSYEQYF
>TRBJ1-2|-|few|TRBV7-2
TGTGCCAGCAGCCCAGGGCCGACTAACTATGGCTACACCTTC
CASSPGPTNYGYTF
>TRBJ2-7|-|-|TRBV7-9
TGTGCCAGCAGCTTAAGACAGGACGAGCAGTACTTC
CASSLRQDEQYF
>TRBJ2-1|TRBD1|few|TRBV7-9
TGTGCCAGCAGCCCTGGTTCAGGGGGCAGTGGGCAGTTCTTC
CASSPGSGGSGQFF
>TRBJ2-7|TRBD2|few|TRBV10-2
TGCGCCAGCAGTTTAGCGGGGAATTTTGAGCAGTACTTC
CASSLAGNFEQYF
>TRBJ2-3|TRBD1|-|TRBV6-1
TGTGCCAGCACCACAGGGGGCCTTAGCACAGATACGCAGTATTTT
CASTTGGLSTDTQYF
>TRBJ2-3|-|few|TRBV20-1
TGCAGTGCTAGAGATCCAGGGCGGCAAAGCACAGATACGCAGTATTTT
CSARDPGRQSTDTQYF
>TRBJ2-7|-|many|TRBV29-1
TGCAGCGTAAGTACAGGGAACGAGCAGTACTTC
CSVSTGNEQYF
>TRBJ1-1|TRBD1|many|TRBV7-9
TGTGCCAGCAGCGGAGGGGGCCCGATCAACACTGAAGCTTTCTTT
CASSGGGPINTEAFF
>TRBJ1-4|-|-|TRBV28
TGTGCCAGCAGTCCTAAACTTGGAGGCGTTGAAAAACTGTTTTTT
CASSPKLGGVEKLFF
>TRBJ2-3|-|-|TRBV4-2
TGTGCCAGCAGCCAAGATCTAATTAGCACAGATACGCAGTATTTT
CASSQDLISTDTQYF
>TRBJ2-2|-|few|TRBV7-3
TGTGCCAGCAGCTCCCTACCGTGGGGCCCGAACACCGGGGAGCTGTTTTTT
CASSSLPWGPNTGELFF
>TRBJ2-3|-|-|TRBV11-2
TGTGCCAGCACTCGGATGCGGGATAACACAGATACGCAGTATTTT
CASTRMRDNTDTQYF
>TRBJ2-2|-|-|TRBV5-1
TGCGCCAGCAGCTTGGTAGCTACAGGCGGCGGGGAGCTGTTTTTT
CASSLVATGGGELFF
>TRBJ2-7|-|few|TRBV28
TGTGCCAGCAGTTTATCTGGCCGGGGGGAGCAGTACTTC
CASSLSGRGEQYF
>TRBJ2-3|TRBD1|few|TRBV6-2/TRBV6-3
TGTGCCAGCAGTTACCGCGACAGGGTAACAGATACGCAGTATTTT
CASSYRDRVTDTQYF
>TRBJ1-6|-|few|TRBV18
TGTGCCAGCTCACCGGCCCGATATTCACCCCTCCACTTT
CASSPARYSPLHF
>TRBJ2-7|-|-|TRBV6-2/TRBV6-3
TGTGCCAGCAGTTATGCAGTAAACGGCATCTACGAGCAGTACTTC
CASSYAVNGIYEQYF
>TRBJ2-7|TRBD2|-|TRBV12-3/TRBV12-4
TGTGCCAGCACCCTGGGCTCCGGGAGGGCCAACGAGCAGTACTTC
CASTLGSGRANEQYF
>TRBJ2-1|TRBD2|few|TRBV29-1
TGCAGCACTCAGGCGGGAGTATCCAATGAGCAGTTCTTC
CSTQAGVSNEQFF
>TRBJ2-3|TRBD2|few|TRBV19
TGTGCCAGTAGTTTAGGACTAGCGCGTGGCACAGATACGCAGTATTTT
CASSLGLARGTDTQYF
>TRBJ2-3|-|-|TRBV7-3
TGTGCCAGCAGCCCGGCCGTGGGAGGATGGACAGATACGCAGTATTTT
CASSPAVGGWTDTQYF
>TRBJ1-1|-|-|TRBV6-1
TGTGCCAGCAGTATAGAAGAGATGACTGAAGCTTTCTTT
CASSIEEMTEAFF
>TRBJ2-3|-|many|TRBV7-9
TGTGCCAGCAGCCCGGTTCTCGGGGGCACAGATACGCAGTATTTT
CASSPVLGGTDTQYF
>TRBJ1-1|-|-|TRBV12-3/TRBV12-4
TGTGCCAGCAGTTTAGCTACTTTTAAAGCTTTCTTT
CASSLATFKAFF
>TRBJ2-5|TRBD2|-|TRBV20-1
TGCAGTGCTAGAAGGACTAGCGGGCAGTCAGAGACCCAGTACTTC
CSARRTSGQSETQYF
>TRBJ2-7|TRBD1|few|TRBV6-2/TRBV6-3
TGTGCCAGCAGTTACTACCGGACAGGGGACGAGCAGTACTTC
CASSYYRTGDEQYF
>TRBJ1-2|-|-|TRBV28
TGTGCCAGCAGTCCGAGAAGGAGGGAATCCTCAATCTATGGCTACACCTTC
CASSPRRRESSIYGYTF
>TRBJ2-2|-|few|TRBV12-3/TRBV12-4
TGTGCCAGCAGGTCTACAGGCCCGGGCGGGGAGCTGTTTTTT
CASRSTGPGGELFF
>TRBJ2-7|TRBD1|-|TRBV4-2
TGTGCCAGCAGCCAAGATGGGGGACAGCAACTCTACGAGCAGTACTTC
CASSQDGGQQLYEQYF
>TRBJ2-5|TRBD2|-|TRBV20-1
TGCAGTGCGCGCACTAGCGGGAGGGCCCTCCAAGAGACCCAGTACTTC
CSARTSGRALQETQYF
>TRBJ1-1|-|few|TRBV20-1
TGCAGTGCCCGAGGCGTGGGGGGCACTGAAGCTTTCTTT
CSARGVGGTEAFF
>TRBJ2-1|-|-|TRBV7-8
TGTGCCAGCAGCTTAGAGTTTGGAGCGAATGAGCAGTTCTTC
CASSLEFGANEQFF
>TRBJ2-3|TRBD2|few|TRBV20-1
TGCAGTGCTAGCCCTAGCGGGAGGGCCGAAAATACGCAGTATTTT
CSASPSGRAENTQYF
>TRBJ2-5|-|-|TRBV11-2
TGTGCCAGCAGCTTAAAGTCGCTAGCGGAGACCCAGTACTTC
CASSLKSLAETQYF
>TRBJ2-1|TRBD2|-|TRBV3-1
TGTGCCAGCAGCTTAAGCCGGCTAGCGGGGGGGGCTAGGGAGTACAATGAGCAGTTCTTC
CASSLSRLAGGAREYNEQFF
>TRBJ2-1|TRBD1|many|TRBV11-2
TGTGCCAGCAGAGGACAGGCCAGATACAATGAGCAGTTCTTC
CASRGQARYNEQFF